The clone carrying this TCR beta chain occurred a few times. Germline CDR1 reads SQVTM; CDR2 reads ANQGSEA. V was pared by 7 bases and J by 2 bases, with 21 bases between. The CDR3 loop spans 15 amino acids. These data originate in a study of blood T cells in healthy people across ages. For the second PCR, which ran for roughly 7 to 11 cycles, a sample-barcoded 5' primer and a J-beta primer mix were used. TCRdb redid the calling of the 5' RACE reads with MiXCR, one entry per CDR3 protein. This repertoire shows 800,000 or so distinct CDR3 sequences, 62% found once; its top ten account for about a quarter.

This receptor was obtained from a man younger than 45 in good health. The J gene is TRBJ2-7, the V gene TRBV29-1; TRBD1 is a possible D gene (6 bases). Material for sequencing was blood. CDR3 bases: TGCAGCGCCCAAGACGTGAGGGGACATACCTACGAGCAGTACTTC. This translates into CSAQDVRGHTYEQYF.